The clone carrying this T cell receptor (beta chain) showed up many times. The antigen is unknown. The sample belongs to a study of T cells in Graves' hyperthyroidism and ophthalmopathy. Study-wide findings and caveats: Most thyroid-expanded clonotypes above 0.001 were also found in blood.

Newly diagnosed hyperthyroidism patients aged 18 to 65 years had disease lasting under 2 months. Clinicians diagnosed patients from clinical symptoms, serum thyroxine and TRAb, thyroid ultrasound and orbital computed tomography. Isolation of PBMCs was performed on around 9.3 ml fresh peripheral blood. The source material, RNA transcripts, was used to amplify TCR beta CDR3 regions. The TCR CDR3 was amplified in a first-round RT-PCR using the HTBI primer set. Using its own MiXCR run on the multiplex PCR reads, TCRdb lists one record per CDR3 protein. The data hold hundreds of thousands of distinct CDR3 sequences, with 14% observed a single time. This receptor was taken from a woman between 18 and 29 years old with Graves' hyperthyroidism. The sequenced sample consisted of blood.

The CDR3 region is CASSYGDTEAFF. The CDR3, as DNA: TGTGCCAGCAGCTATGGGGACACTGAAGCTTTCTTT. The rearrangement joins TRBV2 to TRBJ1-1; D not resolved. The length of the CDR3 is 12 residues. The V gene lost 6 bases and the J gene lost 3 bases, with 8 bases spanning the gap. Germline CDR1 is SNHLY and CDR2 is FYNNEI.